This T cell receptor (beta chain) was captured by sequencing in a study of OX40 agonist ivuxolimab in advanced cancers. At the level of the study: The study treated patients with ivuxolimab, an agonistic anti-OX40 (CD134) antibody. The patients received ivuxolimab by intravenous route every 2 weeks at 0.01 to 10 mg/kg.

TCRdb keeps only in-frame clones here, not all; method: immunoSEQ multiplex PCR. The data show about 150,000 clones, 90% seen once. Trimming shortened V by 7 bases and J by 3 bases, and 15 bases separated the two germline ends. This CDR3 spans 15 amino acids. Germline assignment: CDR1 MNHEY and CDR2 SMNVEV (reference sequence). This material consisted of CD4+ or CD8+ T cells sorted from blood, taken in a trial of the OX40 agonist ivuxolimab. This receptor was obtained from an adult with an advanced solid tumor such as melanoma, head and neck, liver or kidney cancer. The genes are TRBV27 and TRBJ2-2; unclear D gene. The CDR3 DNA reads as TGTGCCAGCAAATCCGCTGAAATTTACACCGGGGAGCTGTTTTTT. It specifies CASKSAEIYTGELFF.